This section outlines one T cell receptor beta chain sequence together with its context. Trimming removed 4 bases from V and 2 bases from J; junction bases left unmatched: 9. CDR3 length: 17 amino acids. Germline lookup yields CDR1 LNHDA and CDR2 SQIVND (reference sequence). The sample originates from a study of blood T cell repertoires in COVID-19. Study details: Some COVID-19 samples were acute and others convalescent; all came from the United States, Italy and Spain. In each case, the material was cDNA or gDNA derived from T cells, B-cell-depleted T cells, or PBMCs.

Source study methods: The authors estimated nucleated cell counts from reference gene primer amplification. Some clones are missing from TCRdb's copy, which holds only in-frame ones; the method was immunoSEQ multiplex PCR. That table furnishes V, J and clone size, whereas the DNA furnished D and trimming. The repertoire includes about 83,000 clones, just over 85% of them detected once, and around a fifth sits in the top ten. Sequenced: peripheral blood. This sequence joins TRBV19 and TRBJ2-3; 10 nucleotides align to TRBD2. The receptor was isolated from an elderly woman in a cohort sampled during active or convalescent COVID-19. CDR3: CASSTYQLAGHTDTQYF. CDR3 nucleotide sequence: TGTGCCAGTAGTACCTACCAACTAGCGGGACACACAGATACGCAGTATTTT.